One TCR beta chain is described in this entry. Its antigen is undetermined. V gave up 0 bases and J gave up 0 bases, with 6 bases separating them. Germline V gene data show CDR1 as ENHRY and CDR2 as SYGVKD. The CDR3 spans 14 residues. The source of the sample is a study of long-term antiretroviral therapy in people with HIV. Study summary: The earliest specimens came about a decade ahead of the 2015 immediate-ART recommendation. Findings of the study overall: Upon ART, diversity increased but remained lower than transplant donor controls.

The libraries were made with immunoSEQ v3.0 at survey level. Repertoires were generated with immunoSEQ multiplex PCR, while TCRdb's copy carries only in-frame clones and drops some. The sample consists of tens of thousands of clones, 65% to 80% of them appearing once. The sequencing here drew on unsorted PBMCs, taken 0.5 years after starting antiretroviral therapy. The clonotype was recovered from a woman aged 35 to 49 with HIV. The V gene is TRBV10-3, the J gene TRBJ2-7; D remains unclear. DNA for the CDR3: TGTGCCATCAGTGAGTCTGGTCTCTCCTACGAGCAGTACTTC. Residues: CAISESGLSYEQYF.